These 9 T cell receptor beta chains originate from one sample sequenced in a study of glioma-infiltrating T cells. Amplification of TCR alpha and beta CDR3 regions from RNA used iRepertoire nested multiplex PCR. TCRdb recomputed calls from the multiplex PCR reads with MiXCR, one row per CDR3 protein. The repertoire holds 44,000 or so distinct CDR3 sequences, with 20% to 25% as singletons. Sequencing input: glioma tissue, nonneoplastic brain tissue, or PBMCs (not recorded which). Receptors originate from a human donor with low-grade glioma or glioblastoma, undergoing nonglioma brain surgery, or in good health (not recorded which).

This clonotype was seen repeatedly, ten times or more. The chain has TRBV20-1 and TRBJ2-3; 10 nucleotides line up with TRBD2. Unmatched junction bases numbered 8, after V lost 6 bases and J lost 5 bases. CDR1 is DFQATT, CDR2 SNEGSKA, per germline (reference sequence). The CDR3 covers 14 residues. Written as DNA, the CDR3 is TGCAGTGCCACCCAGCGGGAGGGCCGAGATACGCAGTATTTT. Amino acid sequence: CSATQREGRDTQYF.

The sample holds many counts of this clonotype. CDR3 protein: CASSTWTGNQPQHF. CDR3 DNA: TGTGCCAGTAGTACATGGACAGGGAATCAGCCCCAGCATTTT. The chain recombines TRBV19 with TRBJ1-5, with 8 bases matching TRBD1. CDR1 and CDR2 (germline): LNHDA, SQIVND (reference sequence). Trimming cost V 4 bases and J 4 bases; bases outside gene matches: 3. The CDR3 is 14 amino acids.

In its sample, this clonotype is medium-sized. The chain joins TRBV6-1 to TRBJ1-5; D is unresolved. The CDR3 extends over 14 amino acids. Germline CDR1 reads MNHNS; CDR2 reads SASEGT. The germline V and J ends were trimmed by 6 bases and 2 bases, with 11 bases remaining between them. The CDR3 sequence: CASSRTLGNQPQHF. CDR3 nucleotide sequence: TGTGCCAGCAGCAGGACGCTAGGCAATCAGCCCCAGCATTTT.

As for this clonotype: A read error may explain this, as a much larger clone is one base away. The chain is built from TRBV11-2 and TRBJ1-5, with D uncertain. The CDR3 has 12 amino acids. Germline CDR1 is SGHAT and CDR2 is FQNNGV. DNA for the CDR3: TGTGCCATCAGCACCCAAAATCAGCCCCAGCATTTT. Protein product: CAISTQNQPQHF. Supplemented by reference TRBV11-2 and TRBJ1-5, the full variable domain reads EAGVAQSPRYKIIEKRQSVAFWCNPISGHATLYWYQQILGQGPKLLIQFQNNGVVDDSQLPKDRFSAERLKGVDSTLKIQPAKLEDSAVYLCAISTQNQPQHFGDGTRLSIL.

This clonotype has a count of ten or more. The chain has TRBV2 and TRBJ1-1, with D uncertain. CDR3 size: 12 residues. V shed 4 bases and J shed 2 bases, with 5 bases lying between them. Germline CDR1 and CDR2: SNHLY and FYNNEI. The CDR3 sequence: CASSAFNTEAFF. The CDR3 nucleotides are TGTGCCAGCAGTGCGTTTAACACTGAAGCTTTCTTT.

This chain links TRBV7-9 with TRBJ2-3; D not certain. The CDR3 is made up of 12 amino acids. From germline, CDR1 is SEHNR and CDR2 FQNEAQ (reference sequence). The ends were cut back, 1 base at V and 11 bases at J, with 10 bases in the middle. In DNA, the CDR3 is TGTGCCAGCAGCTTAGATCGGGCTAGGCAGTATTTT. Protein sequence: CASSLDRARQYF.

Details on this clonotype: A much larger clone is a single base away; this may be a read error. V gene TRBV11-2 combines with J gene TRBJ2-3, with 10 bases matching TRBD2. Germline-derived CDR1 and CDR2 are SGHAT and FQNNGV. V lost 2 bases to trimming and J lost 2 bases; unmatched junction nucleotides: 7. The CDR3 length is 17 residues. CDR3 bases: TGTGCCAGCAGCTTAAGGGGACTAGCGCAGCCCACAGATACGCAGTATTTT. This translates into CASSLRGLAQPTDTQYF.

In its sample, this clonotype was seen many times. V gene TRBV7-2 combines with J gene TRBJ2-7; D call uncertain. Germline CDR1 SGHTA, CDR2 FQGNSA. The V and J ends lost 5 bases and 1 base respectively, with 9 bases between them. This CDR3 is built from 13 residues. CDR3 in amino acids: CASSPSVSYEQYF. CDR3 nucleotides: TGTGCCAGCAGCCCTTCTGTTTCCTACGAGCAGTACTTC.

This clonotype showed up many times. The rearrangement uses TRBV20-1 and TRBJ1-6; D is uncertain. CDR1 DFQATT and CDR2 SNEGSKA come from the germline V gene (reference sequence). CDR3 length equals 14 residues. V was pared by 0 bases and J by 7 bases, with 10 bases between. CDR3 sequence (DNA): TGCAGTGCTAGAGATTGGGCACCGAATTCACCCCTCCACTTT. Amino acid sequence: CSARDWAPNSPLHF.